This T cell receptor beta chain was found in a study of T cell responses to AZD1222 COVID-19 vaccine (dated by TCRdb to 2020 to 2023). Regarding the research as a whole: Because spike-specific TCR depth and breadth did not differ between the two schedules, AZD1222 recipients who got a second dose at roughly 4 weeks were pooled with those who got a second dose at roughly 12 weeks. A total of over 230 trial participants underwent TCR sequencing, of whom 200 to 220 had received two doses of AZD1222 and around 25 had received two doses of the MenACWY control vaccine. Trial participants were enrolled by age into subgroups of 18-55, 56-69 and 70-plus years, and around 140, 26 and 57 TCR-sequenced participants, respectively, were included in these subgroups.

The CDR3 regions of human TCRbeta chains were analyzed by immunosequencing. Concerning the study's data processing: Repertoire TCRs were matched against a reference library of SARS-CoV-2-specific TCRs generated with the MIRA antigen-specificity platform. Breadth was defined as the fraction of unique TCRs that were SARS-CoV-2-associated, and depth was defined as the fraction of total T cells that were SARS-CoV-2-associated. Each spike-specific TCR was assigned to its reactive spike region and to a CD4 or CD8 class using the MIRA data. Log10-transformed breadth and depth values were compared by one-way ANOVA with Sidak's multiple comparisons tests. TCRdb obtained this table from immuneACCESS and retained in-frame rearrangements with V and J assigned. These tables miss some clones; where compared with another copy, unresolved V genes account for less than half of the shortfall, and the remainder is unexplained. V and J calls and clone size are given by that table; D and trimming were obtained from the DNA. This sample lists around 130,000 clones; roughly 94% were detected once. The ten largest account for roughly 7% of the sample.

At the junction V is shortened by 6 bases and J by 3 bases, with 15 bases in between. The germline V gene supplies CDR1 SNHLY and CDR2 FYNNEI. The CDR3 covers 14 residues, taking in both the cysteine and the phenylalanine. Only the CDR3 region is kept as DNA, spanning 42 bases read in frame from base 1. Reading the label with the study, this specimen's time point is: baseline before first vaccination. The vaccinee samples were drawn from two UK trials, COV001 and COV002, one of which was a single-blind randomized controlled phase 2/3 trial testing AZD1222 (ChAdOx1 nCoV-19) in healthy adults. For TCRbeta chain sequencing, PBMC samples from trial participants were taken at day 0 and at day 28 after the second dose. Beyond this particular receptor, the publication reports: The 56-69-year group was small, and its depth increase did not reach significance, likely because of low power. Nearly half of unique spike-specific TCRs reportedly recognized epitopes outside regions mutated in the B.1.351 and B.1.1.7 variants. Conclusions about previously exposed vaccinees are limited because only a handful of AZD1222 recipients were SARS-CoV-2 seropositive at baseline. A significant rise in spike-specific TCR breadth and depth was observed after two AZD1222 doses relative to day 0 and relative to MenACWY recipients. The vaccine-associated CD4 TCRs covered the entire spike protein, and the dominant responses fell in regions 160-218 and 743-854. Because no day 14 peak-response samples were available, repertoires were characterized only after the peak T cell response. Most participants were white British and females outnumbered males, and the authors suggested that clonal diversity may have been underestimated.

This clone was seen only once. Its antigen is currently not known. No qualities accompany the bases; no much larger clone lies one base away. Specimen: peripheral blood, collected on day 0 of AZD1222 vaccination. The receptor chain draws on TRBV2 and TRBJ2-7; the D gene may be TRBD1 or TRBD2, since each aligns over 6 bases. The source of this sequence is an adult in good health. The nucleotides are TGTGCCAGCAGGACCCTCCGGGGGCTCTACGAGCAGTACTTC. This sequence encodes CASRTLRGLYEQYF.